These 14 T cell receptor beta chains were all obtained from the same sample, sequenced in a study of metastatic and nonmetastatic thyroid tumors. TCRdb re-called clones from the PCR reads using MiXCR. The repertoire consists of 30,000 to 40,000 clones, with about 29% occurring once and the leading ten covering 7.8%. Every patient was untreated before thyroid surgery. The specimen was blood. These receptors were collected from a female donor with papillary thyroid cancer or a benign thyroid nodule (not recorded which). Some clones in this sample may be carry-over from other donors' samples.

This clone was counted many times. The chain links TRBV19 to TRBJ2-1; D call uncertain. Germline CDR1 reads LNHDA; CDR2 reads SQIVND (reference sequence). The CDR3 has 14 residues. V was trimmed by 5 bases and J by 8 bases, leaving 16 bases between them. In DNA form, the CDR3 reads TGTGCCAGTAGTGCCGGTGTTTGGGGTGATGAGCAGTTCTTC. As protein: CASSAGVWGDEQFF. The variable domain in full, with the rest retrieved from reference TRBV19 and TRBJ2-1, is DGGITQSPKYLFRKEGQNVTLSCEQNLNHDAMYWYRQDPGQGLRLIYYSQIVNDFQKGDIAEGYSVSREKKESFPLTVTSAQKNPTAFYLCASSAGVWGDEQFFGPGTRLTVL.

This clone occurred many times. The chain combines TRBV7-8 with TRBJ2-7; TRBD2 matches at 7 bases. Germline V gene data show CDR1 as SGHVS and CDR2 as FQNEAQ. CDR3 size: 15 residues. The V segment lost 5 bases and the J segment 3 bases; nucleotides outside the gene matches: 10. CDR3 protein: CASSHLAEPSYEQYF. The CDR3 coding sequence is TGTGCCAGCAGCCACCTAGCGGAACCAAGCTACGAGCAGTACTTC.

This clone was observed many times. V gene TRBV25-1 combines with J gene TRBJ2-5; 8 bases match TRBD2. The CDR3 spans 13 residues. CDR1 is MGHDK, CDR2 SYGVNS, per germline. V lost 8 bases and J lost 4; bases outside the gene matches: 6. CDR3 nucleotide sequence: TGTGCCAGCGGAGGGCTAGCGGGAGAGACCCAGTACTTC. Protein product: CASGGLAGETQYF. Combining the CDR3 with reference TRBV25-1 and TRBJ2-5 gives the whole variable domain EADIYQTPRYLVIGTGKKITLECSQTMGHDKMYWYQQDPGMELHLIHYSYGVNSTEKGDLSSESTVSRIRTEHFPLTLESARPSHTSQYLCASGGLAGETQYFGPGTRLLVL.

This clone has more than one count but fewer than ten. The V and J genes are TRBV6-1 and TRBJ2-1; D is unclear. The germline V gene has CDR1 MNHNS and CDR2 SASEGT. V was clipped by 3 bases and J by 6 bases, with 15 bases between them. This CDR3 is 15 amino acids long. The CDR3 coding sequence is TGTGCCAGCAGTGATTCCCGTACAGTGAGCAATGAGCAGTTCTTC. This sequence encodes CASSDSRTVSNEQFF.

This clone is termed medium-sized. The chain carries TRBV6-1 and TRBJ2-7; 8 bases match TRBD2. This CDR3 has 15 amino acids. The V gene's germline CDR1 is MNHNS and CDR2 SASEGT. The J segment lost 0 bases and the V segment lost 1 base, leaving 2 bases of the junction unmatched. The CDR3 DNA reads as TGTGCCAGCAGTGAAGTAAGCGGGAGCTCCTACGAGCAGTACTTC. Translated, it gives CASSEVSGSSYEQYF.

This clone was detected a few times. The chain combines TRBV6-2 or TRBV6-3 with TRBJ2-7; TRBD1 matches 9 bases. Germline CDR1 is MNHEY and CDR2 is SVGEGT. The trim removed 1 base at V and 3 bases at J, leaving 7 bases unmatched. The CDR3 totals 16 residues. The CDR3 reads CASSYLAGTGSYEQYF. CDR3 sequence (DNA): TGTGCCAGCAGTTACTTAGCCGGGACAGGGAGCTACGAGCAGTACTTC.

This clone appeared many times. The V gene is TRBV7-9, the J gene TRBJ2-4, with TRBD1 identical over 9 bases. Trimming removed 5 bases from V and 0 bases from J; junction bases left unmatched: 2. CDR3 size: 15 residues. Looked up from germline, CDR1 is SEHNR and CDR2 is FQNEAQ (reference sequence). The chain's CDR3 is CASSQGQGAKNIQYF. CDR3 nucleotides: TGTGCCAGCAGCCAGGGACAGGGAGCCAAAAACATTCAGTACTTC. The full variable domain, in which reference TRBV7-9 and TRBJ2-4 provide the parts outside the CDR3, is DTGVSQNPRHKITKRGQNVTFRCDPISEHNRLYWYRQTLGQGPEFLTYFQNEAQLEKSRLLSDRFSAERPKGSFSTLEIQRTEQGDSAMYLCASSQGQGAKNIQYFGAGTRLSVL.

The chain has TRBV5-1 and TRBJ2-6; the D gene could be TRBD1 or TRBD2 (5 bases each). This CDR3 has 16 residues. V shed 0 bases and J shed 0 bases, with 7 bases lying between them. Germline V gives CDR1 SGHRS, CDR2 YFSETQ. CDR3 in DNA: TGCGCCAGCAGCTTGGGGGGGACCTCTGGGGCCAACGTCCTGACTTTC. Amino acid sequence: CASSLGGTSGANVLTF. Complete variable domain (other parts from reference TRBV5-1 and TRBJ2-6): KAGVTQTPRYLIKTRGQQVTLSCSPISGHRSVSWYQQTPGQGLQFLFEYFSETQRNKGNFPGRFSGRQFSNSRSEMNVSTLELGDSALYLCASSLGGTSGANVLTFGAGSRLTVL.

This clone came up a few times. A much larger clone lies a single base off, so this may be a read error. CDR3 DNA sequence: TGTGCCAGCAGCTTGCTCGGGGGGGTTATCCCTGAAGCTTTCTTT. This encodes CASSLLGGVIPEAFF. The rearrangement links TRBV5-5 to TRBJ1-1, with a weak D call TRBD1 (5 bases). Looked up from germline, CDR1 is SGHKS and CDR2 is YYEKEE (reference sequence). The CDR3 length is 15 residues. Deletions cut 1 base from V and 6 bases from J, with 16 bases between.

The chain is built from TRBV27 and TRBJ2-3; D is ambiguous. This CDR3 is built from 11 residues. Germline V gene data show CDR1 as MNHEY and CDR2 as SMNVEV (reference sequence). V shed 5 bases and J shed 9 bases, with 9 bases lying between them. CDR3 sequence (DNA): TGTGCCAGCAGTCTCGGTGACACGCAGTATTTT. This translates into CASSLGDTQYF.

Points on this clone: A read error is likely, as this CDR3 ends without the conserved phenylalanine or tryptophan. CDR3 sequence reads: CATSLSRQGNNNSPLHY. CDR3 DNA sequence: TGTGCCACCAGCTTAAGCCGGCAGGGGAATAATAATTCACCCCTCCACTAT. This rearrangement joins TRBV11-2 to TRBJ1-6; D is possibly TRBD1 (6 bases). This CDR3 has 17 residues. CDR1 is SGHAT and CDR2 is FQNNGV in the germline V gene.

This clone showed up just a few times. This CDR3 reads CASSPTPGLAGRGSYNEQFF. CDR3 DNA sequence: TGTGCCAGCAGCCCGACTCCGGGACTAGCGGGGCGAGGGTCCTACAATGAGCAGTTCTTC. The chain combines TRBV7-3 with TRBJ2-7; 13 nucleotides align to TRBD2. TRBJ2-1 explains the end of the DNA better; the J call may be wrong. Germline V lookup: CDR1 SGHTA, CDR2 FQGTGA. The CDR3 contains 20 residues.

Many counts were recorded for this clone. The rearrangement links TRBV24-1 to TRBJ2-1; 7 bases are shared with TRBD2. CDR3 length equals 15 residues. CDR1 and CDR2 (germline): KGHDR, SFDVKD. Trimming at V came to 5 bases and at J to 6 bases, leaving 9 bases not matched to a gene. The CDR3 sequence is CATSGGGGFSNEQFF. The CDR3 nucleotides read TGTGCCACCAGTGGTGGGGGGGGTTTCTCCAATGAGCAGTTCTTC.

Regarding this clone: The junction shows a germline mismatch at one end, possibly a read error. The V call is TRBV7-3, the J call TRBJ1-1; D gene unclear. CDR3 length: 13 amino acids. Germline-derived CDR1 and CDR2 are SGHTA and FQGTGA. The CDR3 DNA follows: TGTGCCTGCAGCTTAATGGGGAAGACTGAAGCTTTCTTT. Its translation: CACSLMGKTEAFF.